This T cell receptor beta chain was identified during a study of cytomegalovirus exposure and HLA in healthy donors. The ends were cut back, 1 base at V and 5 bases at J, with 13 bases in the middle. CDR1 and CDR2 (germline): PRHDT, FYEKMQ (reference sequence). The CDR3 consists of 15 residues. The study's findings and limits: Most TCR beta V segments were productive about 90% or about 30% of the time in an earlier analysis.

In its sample, this clone was seen many times. What it binds is not known. PCR was performed using 60 Vbeta and 13 Jbeta primers. Repertoires were generated with immunoSEQ multiplex PCR, while TCRdb's copy carries only in-frame clones and drops some. Here the sample spans approximately 160,000 clones, 77% being singletons. This receptor was taken from a male donor in good health and CMV-seropositive. The V and J genes are TRBV13 and TRBJ2-3; D gene ambiguous. Material: PBMCs. For the CDR3, the DNA is TGTGCCAGCAGCTTAGCTAGTTTACCCGGAGATACGCAGTATTTT. Translating gives CASSLASLPGDTQYF.